The rows below give T cell receptor beta chains drawn from one sample of a study of radiation and T cells in renal cell carcinoma. Clones were read by immunoSEQ multiplex PCR, and TCRdb kept only the in-frame ones, dropping some. The sample has about 16,000 clones; 55% to 75% are singletons. The sample in question was tumor tissue, obtained from a patient whose treatment was nephrectomy without radiotherapy. These receptors originate from a man in his forties or fifties with renal cell carcinoma. Both conserved end residues are part of each CDR3. Each record gives: J gene, D gene, clone size, V gene, CDR3 DNA, CDR3 protein. A D gene is named only where the DNA matches it firmly. Only some rows state a clone size, as once, few, many or a class for expanded clones.

>TRBJ1-1|NA|few|TRBV5-1
TGCGCCAGCAGCTTGGACCCGGTAAGAAAAACTGAAGCTTTCTTT
CASSLDPVRKTEAFF
>TRBJ2-7|TRBD2|few|TRBV15
TGTGCCACCAGCAGAGAATTGGCGGGGGATAACTACGAGCAGTACTTC
CATSRELAGDNYEQYF
>TRBJ2-5|TRBD2|NA|TRBV6-1
TGTGCCAGCAGTGCCCTAGCGGGGGGCCACCAAGAGACCCAGTACTTC
CASSALAGGHQETQYF
>TRBJ1-2|NA|NA|TRBV4-3
TGCGCCAGCAGCCAAGATTCTTATGGACTAATATTTAACTATGGCTACACCTTC
CASSQDSYGLIFNYGYTF
>TRBJ1-2|NA|NA|TRBV5-4
TGTGCCAGCAGCTTGGATGCCGCAGGGTCACGAGGTGGCTACACCTTC
CASSLDAAGSRGGYTF
>TRBJ1-4|TRBD1|NA|TRBV11-2
TGTGCCAGCAGCTTAGACATCCGGACAGGGTCCAGTGAAAAACTGTTTTTT
CASSLDIRTGSSEKLFF
>TRBJ1-1|TRBD1|NA|TRBV18
TGTGCCAGCTCAGCGGGACAGGGAGGCACTGAAGCTTTCTTT
CASSAGQGGTEAFF
>TRBJ2-3|NA|NA|TRBV5-1
TGCGCCAGCAGCTTGGATCAGGGGCGAGTCACAGATACGCAGTATTTT
CASSLDQGRVTDTQYF
>TRBJ1-1|NA|NA|TRBV19
TGTGCCAGTAGTATTGGGCAAAACACTGAAGCTTTCTTT
CASSIGQNTEAFF
>TRBJ1-1|NA|few|TRBV18
TGTGCCAGCTCACCAGCAGGGGCAGGGACTGAAGCTTTCTTT
CASSPAGAGTEAFF
>TRBJ2-3|TRBD2|NA|TRBV7-9
TGTGCCAGCAGCACGGTAGCGGGGGGGCCTGGCGATACGCAGTATTTT
CASSTVAGGPGDTQYF